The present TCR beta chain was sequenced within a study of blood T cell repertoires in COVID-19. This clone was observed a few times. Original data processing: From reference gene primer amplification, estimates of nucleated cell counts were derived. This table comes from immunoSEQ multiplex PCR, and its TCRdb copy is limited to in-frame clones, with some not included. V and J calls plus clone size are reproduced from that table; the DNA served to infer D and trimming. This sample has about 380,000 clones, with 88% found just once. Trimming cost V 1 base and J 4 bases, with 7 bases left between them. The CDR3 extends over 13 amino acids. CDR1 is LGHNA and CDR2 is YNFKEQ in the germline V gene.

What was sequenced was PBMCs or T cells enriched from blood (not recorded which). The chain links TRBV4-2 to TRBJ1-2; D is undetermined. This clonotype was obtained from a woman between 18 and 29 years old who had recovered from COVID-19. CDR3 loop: CASSQGSTYGYTF. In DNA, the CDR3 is TGTGCCAGCAGCCAAGGGAGTACCTATGGCTACACCTTC.